Listed below are T cell receptor beta chains from one sample, sequenced in a study of long-term antiretroviral therapy in people with HIV. Data came from immunoSEQ multiplex PCR; TCRdb stores just in-frame clones and leaves some out. The sample records about 27,000 clones, 65% to 85% being singletons. The input for sequencing was unsorted PBMCs, taken 2.1 years after starting antiretroviral therapy. The origin of the receptors is a man aged 30 to 39 with HIV. The CDR3 runs from the conserved cysteine through the conserved F or W.

TRBV19,CASRSIPGTVETQYF
TRBV5-1,CASSPGTGAPGEKLFF
TRBV7-6,CASSLVPGGTGNTIYF
TRBV18,CASSPDAGIQPQHF
TRBV7-9,CASSLAGTLFGGDLYF
TRBV7-9,CASSLSAGTQYF
TRBV7-9,CASTRTPYEQYF
TRBV28,CASSGTSGRKPWEQYF
TRBV7-9,CASSSTTSGDQPQHF
TRBV7-8,CASSLRGQGGGYTF
TRBV10-3,CAISDNTLAGGWEQFF
TRBV7-3,CASSSSPSSYNEQFF
TRBV9,CASSVGGGTPQHF
TRBV14,CASSRQGVSTGELFF
TRBV19,CASSMWGRGDTGELFF
TRBV10-3,CAISDPGQIYEQYF
TRBV6-1,CASSEKPGQYSNQPQHF
TRBV5-1,CASSLTPGTQYF
TRBV7-9,CASSFIRPRSGAEAFF
TRBV5-1,CASSLEGQGISPLHF
TRBV30,CAWWDSHNSPLHF
TRBV20-1,CSASDHEQYF
TRBV5-4,CASSLGPGLGEKLFF
TRBV27,CASSFRLAGGSTGELFF
TRBV28,CASSLGPFSSGANVLTF
TRBV9,CASSEGAGGQETQYF
TRBV19,CASSTHYEQYF
TRBV29-1,CSVSMREGLEQYF
TRBV27,CASSLPGGAVGSPLHF
TRBV7-8,CASSLGQGKEETQYF
TRBV13,CASSFPTGGTEAFF
TRBV28,CASSLGPDMNTEAFF
TRBV27,CASSWDRGQPQHF
TRBV27,CASSLAGLVNEQFF
TRBV5-1,CASSLGGSGTGDEQFF
TRBV5-1,CASRPGGGGGEKLFF
TRBV9,CASSVVGGSTDTQYF
TRBV28,CASILSDRSPAETQYF
TRBV19,CASSSGRLAGNTIYF
TRBV28,CASRGTGSGSPLHF
TRBV4-2,CASSLDGARRPDTQYF
TRBV29-1,CSVGLAGSFEQFF
TRBV14,CASSQTGDAGLFF
TRBV28,CASSPRDRRHREQYF
TRBV6-5,CASSYWGVSSYEQYF
TRBV30,CAWSVLTSGASQETQYF
TRBV28,CASCSASGNTIYF
TRBV19,CASSIVGGRQPQHF
TRBV5-4,CASSLWRDYGYTF
TRBV5-4,CASSLKTSGRYEQYF
TRBV28,CASRTLSLEREQNTDTQYF
TRBV10-3,CAISGGQADEQYF
TRBV5-6,CASSLGGGWSYEQYF